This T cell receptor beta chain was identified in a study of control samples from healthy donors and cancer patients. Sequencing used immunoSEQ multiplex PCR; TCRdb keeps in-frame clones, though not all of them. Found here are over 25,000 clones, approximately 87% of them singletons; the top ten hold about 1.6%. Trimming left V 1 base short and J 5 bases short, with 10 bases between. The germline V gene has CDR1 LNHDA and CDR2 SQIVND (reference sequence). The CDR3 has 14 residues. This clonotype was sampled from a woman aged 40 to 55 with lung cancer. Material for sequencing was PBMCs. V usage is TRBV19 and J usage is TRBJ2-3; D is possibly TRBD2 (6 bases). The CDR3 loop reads CASSIVGGGDTQYF. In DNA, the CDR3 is TGTGCCAGTAGTATAGTCGGGGGTGGAGATACGCAGTATTTT.